These T cell receptor beta chains were read from a single sample in a study of T cell responses to AZD1222 COVID-19 vaccine. Sequencing was performed with immunoSEQ multiplex PCR; in TCRdb, only in-frame clones are kept and a portion is missing. Of around 160,000 clones listed, around nine tenths are singletons. This sample comprised peripheral blood, obtained on day 0 of AZD1222 vaccination. Receptors were obtained from an adult in good health. Each CDR3 is given with its conserved first and last residue. Fields, in order: J gene, V gene, clone size, D gene, CDR3 protein, CDR3 DNA. The D gene is left open where the match is weak. Size tells how often a clone was seen (once, few, many) or the class of an expanded clone, and some rows leave it out.

J gene: TRBJ1-6; V gene: TRBV4-3; clone size: NA; D gene: NA; CDR3 protein: CASSTVTANDSPLHF; CDR3 DNA: TGCGCCAGCAGCACAGTGACGGCAAATGATTCACCCCTCCACTTT
J gene: TRBJ1-6; V gene: TRBV27; clone size: once; D gene: TRBD1; CDR3 protein: CASSTGTVYSPLHF; CDR3 DNA: TGTGCCAGCAGTACCGGGACAGTATACTCACCCCTCCACTTT
J gene: TRBJ2-7; V gene: TRBV6-2/TRBV6-3; clone size: NA; D gene: NA; CDR3 protein: CASSAGTATGGEQYF; CDR3 DNA: TGTGCCAGCAGCGCCGGGACCGCGACTGGGGGCGAGCAGTACTTC
J gene: TRBJ1-5; V gene: TRBV7-2; clone size: NA; D gene: NA; CDR3 protein: CASSFPGSLGNQPQHF; CDR3 DNA: TGTGCCAGCAGCTTTCCCGGGAGTTTGGGCAATCAGCCCCAGCATTTT
J gene: TRBJ1-1; V gene: TRBV29-1; clone size: NA; D gene: NA; CDR3 protein: CSVVWGWNTEAFF; CDR3 DNA: TGCAGCGTTGTCTGGGGTTGGAACACTGAAGCTTTCTTT
J gene: TRBJ1-5; V gene: TRBV6-2/TRBV6-3; clone size: many; D gene: NA; CDR3 protein: CASSLIPEGGQPQHF; CDR3 DNA: TGTGCCAGCAGTTTAATCCCGGAGGGCGGCCAGCCCCAGCATTTT
J gene: TRBJ1-6; V gene: TRBV5-5; clone size: NA; D gene: NA; CDR3 protein: CASSLGSGAYNSPLHF; CDR3 DNA: TGTGCCAGCAGCTTGGGTTCAGGTGCTTATAATTCACCCCTCCACTTT
J gene: TRBJ1-1; V gene: TRBV11-2; clone size: NA; D gene: NA; CDR3 protein: CASGSWAEAFF; CDR3 DNA: TGTGCCAGCGGATCGTGGGCTGAAGCTTTCTTT
J gene: TRBJ1-3; V gene: TRBV13; clone size: NA; D gene: NA; CDR3 protein: CASSLGRGYSGNTIYF; CDR3 DNA: TGTGCCAGCAGCTTAGGACGGGGTTACTCTGGAAACACCATATATTTT
J gene: TRBJ1-6; V gene: TRBV5-1; clone size: NA; D gene: NA; CDR3 protein: CASSLAGITYNSPLHF; CDR3 DNA: TGCGCCAGCAGCTTAGCGGGCATCACCTATAATTCACCCCTCCACTTT
J gene: TRBJ1-2; V gene: TRBV10-3; clone size: NA; D gene: NA; CDR3 protein: CAISVSGVGGYTF; CDR3 DNA: TGTGCCATCAGTGTGTCCGGGGTTGGTGGCTACACCTTC
J gene: TRBJ1-2; V gene: TRBV9; clone size: NA; D gene: NA; CDR3 protein: CASSSWGNYGYTF; CDR3 DNA: TGTGCCAGCAGTTCATGGGGGAACTATGGCTACACCTTC
J gene: TRBJ2-3; V gene: TRBV10-2; clone size: once; D gene: TRBD2; CDR3 protein: CASSPGTSGVADTQYF; CDR3 DNA: TGCGCCAGCAGCCCCGGGACTAGCGGGGTGGCAGATACGCAGTATTTT
J gene: TRBJ2-1; V gene: TRBV7-2; clone size: NA; D gene: NA; CDR3 protein: CASSFQTTVDRFF; CDR3 DNA: TGTGCCAGCAGCTTCCAGACTACGGTAGATCGGTTCTTC
J gene: TRBJ2-2; V gene: TRBV15; clone size: NA; D gene: TRBD1; CDR3 protein: CATSPMGQDRGNTGELFF; CDR3 DNA: TGTGCCACCAGCCCTATGGGACAGGACAGGGGTAACACCGGGGAGCTGTTTTTT
J gene: TRBJ2-7; V gene: TRBV7-2; clone size: few; D gene: TRBD1; CDR3 protein: CASSLGTGSSYEQYF; CDR3 DNA: TGTGCCAGCAGCTTAGGGACAGGGAGCTCCTACGAGCAGTACTTC
J gene: TRBJ1-1; V gene: TRBV6-1; clone size: NA; D gene: NA; CDR3 protein: CASSERASNTEAFF; CDR3 DNA: TGTGCCAGCAGTGAGAGGGCATCGAACACTGAAGCTTTCTTT
J gene: TRBJ2-1; V gene: TRBV1; clone size: once; D gene: NA; CDR3 protein: CTSSQDPLPALNEQFF; CDR3 DNA: TGCACCAGCAGCCAAGATCCGTTGCCCGCCCTCAATGAGCAGTTCTTC
J gene: TRBJ1-6; V gene: TRBV5-4; clone size: NA; D gene: NA; CDR3 protein: CASSLDPQVHF; CDR3 DNA: TGTGCCAGCAGCTTGGATCCCCAGGTCCACTTT
J gene: TRBJ1-2; V gene: TRBV10-1; clone size: NA; D gene: TRBD1; CDR3 protein: CAKPGQGINYGYTF; CDR3 DNA: TGCGCCAAACCGGGACAGGGGATAAACTATGGCTACACCTTC
J gene: TRBJ2-2; V gene: TRBV12-3/TRBV12-4; clone size: NA; D gene: NA; CDR3 protein: CASSLGVELFF; CDR3 DNA: TGTGCCAGCAGTTTGGGAGTCGAGCTGTTTTTT
J gene: TRBJ1-1; V gene: TRBV3-1/TRBV3-2; clone size: NA; D gene: NA; CDR3 protein: CASSQRQGNTEAFF; CDR3 DNA: TGTGCCAGCAGCCAACGTCAGGGGAACACTGAAGCTTTCTTT
J gene: TRBJ1-2; V gene: TRBV6-5; clone size: NA; D gene: TRBD1; CDR3 protein: CASSYSDRAVYGYTF; CDR3 DNA: TGTGCCAGCAGTTACTCGGACAGGGCCGTCTATGGCTACACCTTC
J gene: TRBJ2-1; V gene: TRBV10-3; clone size: NA; D gene: TRBD2; CDR3 protein: CAIGSSGSYNEQFF; CDR3 DNA: TGTGCCATCGGGTCTAGCGGGAGTTACAATGAGCAGTTCTTC
J gene: TRBJ2-3; V gene: TRBV13; clone size: NA; D gene: NA; CDR3 protein: CASSGSYTDTQYF; CDR3 DNA: TGTGCCAGCAGCGGGAGTTACACAGATACGCAGTATTTT
J gene: TRBJ2-6; V gene: TRBV28; clone size: medium-sized; D gene: NA; CDR3 protein: CASSGGDPSGANVLTF; CDR3 DNA: TGTGCCAGCAGTGGGGGTGACCCCTCTGGGGCCAACGTCCTGACTTTC
J gene: TRBJ2-3; V gene: TRBV10-3; clone size: NA; D gene: TRBD1; CDR3 protein: CAISEAGWGTGFMNTQYF; CDR3 DNA: TGTGCCATCAGTGAGGCGGGGTGGGGGACAGGGTTTATGAATACGCAGTATTTT
J gene: TRBJ2-5; V gene: TRBV7-9; clone size: NA; D gene: TRBD1; CDR3 protein: CASSPTGGETQYF; CDR3 DNA: TGTGCCAGCAGCCCCACAGGGGGCGAGACCCAGTACTTC
J gene: TRBJ1-2; V gene: TRBV5-4; clone size: NA; D gene: NA; CDR3 protein: CASSPTGHNYGYTF; CDR3 DNA: TGTGCCAGCAGCCCTACGGGACATAACTATGGCTACACCTTC
J gene: TRBJ1-5; V gene: TRBV5-6; clone size: NA; D gene: NA; CDR3 protein: CASSSGASQPQHF; CDR3 DNA: TGTGCCAGCAGTTCGGGGGCAAGTCAGCCCCAGCATTTT
J gene: TRBJ2-3; V gene: TRBV2; clone size: NA; D gene: NA; CDR3 protein: CASSAPTSGRSDTQYF; CDR3 DNA: TGTGCCAGCAGTGCACCCACTAGTGGGAGGTCAGATACGCAGTATTTT
J gene: TRBJ2-5; V gene: TRBV11-2; clone size: once; D gene: NA; CDR3 protein: CASSLDPLNSETQYF; CDR3 DNA: TGTGCCAGCAGCTTAGATCCGTTGAATTCAGAGACCCAGTACTTC
J gene: TRBJ1-2; V gene: TRBV7-2; clone size: NA; D gene: NA; CDR3 protein: CASSLDLRGAVYGYTF; CDR3 DNA: TGTGCCAGCAGCTTAGACTTGCGGGGGGCGGTCTATGGCTACACCTTC
J gene: TRBJ2-2; V gene: TRBV6-2/TRBV6-3; clone size: few; D gene: TRBD1; CDR3 protein: CASSTDRATGELFF; CDR3 DNA: TGTGCCAGCAGTACCGACAGGGCTACCGGGGAGCTGTTTTTT
J gene: TRBJ1-2; V gene: TRBV9; clone size: NA; D gene: TRBD1; CDR3 protein: CASSDRDRPYGYTF; CDR3 DNA: TGTGCCAGCAGCGACCGGGACAGGCCCTATGGCTACACCTTC
J gene: TRBJ1-5; V gene: TRBV15; clone size: NA; D gene: TRBD1; CDR3 protein: CATSRRQGYSNQPQHF; CDR3 DNA: TGTGCCACCAGCAGAAGACAGGGATATAGCAATCAGCCCCAGCATTTT
J gene: TRBJ1-2; V gene: TRBV19; clone size: NA; D gene: TRBD1; CDR3 protein: CASRDRVGYGYTF; CDR3 DNA: TGTGCCAGTAGGGACAGGGTTGGCTATGGCTACACCTTC
J gene: TRBJ1-1; V gene: TRBV10-3; clone size: NA; D gene: NA; CDR3 protein: CAISEASTGANTEAFF; CDR3 DNA: TGTGCCATCAGTGAGGCATCGACAGGAGCGAACACTGAAGCTTTCTTT
J gene: TRBJ2-7; V gene: TRBV5-8; clone size: NA; D gene: TRBD1; CDR3 protein: CASSLGDRVNEQYF; CDR3 DNA: TGTGCCAGCAGCTTGGGGGACAGGGTTAACGAGCAGTACTTC
J gene: TRBJ1-2; V gene: TRBV3-1/TRBV3-2; clone size: once; D gene: NA; CDR3 protein: CASSQTDNGYGYTF; CDR3 DNA: TGTGCCAGCAGCCAGACGGACAACGGCTATGGCTACACCTTC
J gene: TRBJ2-1; V gene: TRBV18; clone size: NA; D gene: NA; CDR3 protein: CASSPRVQGLDNEQFF; CDR3 DNA: TGTGCCAGCTCACCACGAGTGCAGGGCCTAGACAATGAGCAGTTCTTC
J gene: TRBJ1-1; V gene: TRBV4-3; clone size: NA; D gene: NA; CDR3 protein: CASSQDGLNTEAFF; CDR3 DNA: TGCGCCAGCAGCCAAGATGGGCTGAACACTGAAGCTTTCTTT
J gene: TRBJ2-3; V gene: TRBV9; clone size: NA; D gene: NA; CDR3 protein: CASSVGGSSFDTQYF; CDR3 DNA: TGTGCCAGCAGCGTAGGGGGTAGTTCGTTTGATACGCAGTATTTT
J gene: TRBJ2-5; V gene: TRBV19; clone size: NA; D gene: TRBD2; CDR3 protein: CASSMGTSGRGETQYF; CDR3 DNA: TGTGCCAGTAGTATGGGGACTAGCGGGAGAGGAGAGACCCAGTACTTC
J gene: TRBJ2-4; V gene: TRBV7-9; clone size: few; D gene: TRBD1; CDR3 protein: CASSLDGTGRNIQYF; CDR3 DNA: TGTGCCAGCAGCTTAGATGGGACAGGAAGAAACATTCAGTACTTC
J gene: TRBJ1-1; V gene: TRBV7-9; clone size: NA; D gene: NA; CDR3 protein: CASSLARPSEAFF; CDR3 DNA: TGTGCCAGCAGCTTAGCGCGACCGAGCGAAGCTTTCTTT